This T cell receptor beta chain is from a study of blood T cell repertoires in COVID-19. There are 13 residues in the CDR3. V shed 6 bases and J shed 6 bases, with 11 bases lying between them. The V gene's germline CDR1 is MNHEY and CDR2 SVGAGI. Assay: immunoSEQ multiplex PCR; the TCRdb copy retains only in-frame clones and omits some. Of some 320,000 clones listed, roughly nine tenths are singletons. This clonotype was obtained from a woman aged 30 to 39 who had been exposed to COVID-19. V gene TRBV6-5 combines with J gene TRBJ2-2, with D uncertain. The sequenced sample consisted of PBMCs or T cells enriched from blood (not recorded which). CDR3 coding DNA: TGTGCCAGCAGCAACGTTCGAGCCGGGGAGCTGTTTTTT. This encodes CASSNVRAGELFF.